Below, 15 T cell receptor beta chains from the same sample are listed, as sequenced in a study of early T cells in non-severe SARS-CoV-2 infection. TCRdb re-analysed the 5' RACE reads in MiXCR, keeping a single row per CDR3 protein. The sample consists of about 55,000 distinct CDR3 sequences, 14% to 15% of them appearing once. Sample: whole blood, taken at baseline. All receptors derive from an adult who was a healthcare worker with PCR-confirmed SARS-CoV-2 infection or an uninfected control (not recorded which).

This clonotype was recorded a few times. J is TRBJ2-7 and V is TRBV27, with TRBD2 matching 9 bases. Trimming at V came to 1 base and at J to 7 bases, leaving 5 bases not matched to a gene. CDR3 length equals 14 residues. Germline values: CDR1 MNHEY, CDR2 SMNVEV (reference sequence). DNA for the CDR3: TGTGCCAGCAGTTTATTAGCGGGAGCAGGGGAGCAGTACTTC. Translated: CASSLLAGAGEQYF.

The chain links TRBV5-4 to TRBJ2-3; TRBD2 matches 16 bases. Looked up from germline, CDR1 is SGHNT and CDR2 is YYREEE (reference sequence). This CDR3 spans 18 amino acids. With 3 bases clipped from V and 4 bases from J, the junction kept 8 bases outside the gene matches. In DNA form, the CDR3 reads TGTGCCAGCAGCTCCCCCGGGACTAGCGGGAGGGCCTCAGATACGCAGTATTTT. Translating gives CASSSPGTSGRASDTQYF.

This clonotype has a handful of counts. This chain joins TRBV5-1 and TRBJ2-3; D ambiguous. The V gene's germline CDR1 is SGHRS and CDR2 YFSETQ. Trimming left V 0 bases short and J 0 bases short, with 8 bases between. The length of the CDR3 is 15 residues. The CDR3: CASSLGRFSTDTQYF. DNA for the CDR3: TGCGCCAGCAGCTTGGGTCGGTTTAGCACAGATACGCAGTATTTT.

The chain uses TRBV18 and TRBJ1-2; 8 bases are a match to TRBD1. This CDR3 has 12 residues. The V gene end was trimmed by 5 bases and the J gene end by 6 bases; junction bases not matched to a gene: 2. Germline V CDR1 and CDR2: KGHSH, LQKENI. CDR3 bases: TGTGCCAGCTCAAGGGACAGGAATGGCTACACCTTC. It codes for CASSRDRNGYTF.

This chain's CDR3 is CSAGTGTSEKLFF. In DNA form, the CDR3 reads TGCAGTGCGGGGACAGGGACGAGTGAAAAACTGTTTTTT. The chain carries TRBV20-1 and TRBJ1-4; 9 bases fit TRBD1. J gave up 7 bases and V 6 bases, and 6 bases lay outside the gene matches. Germline CDR1 reads DFQATT; CDR2 reads SNEGSKA (reference sequence). The CDR3 is 13 amino acids.

The chain has TRBV9 and TRBJ1-3; no clear D. V lost 4 bases and J 6 bases, leaving 8 bases between the germline ends. Per germline, CDR1 SGDLS and CDR2 YYNGEE. CDR3 length: 12 residues. The CDR3 DNA follows: TGTGCCAGCAGCATGGTTCAAAACACCATATATTTT. It yields the protein CASSMVQNTIYF.

The sample holds many counts of this clonotype. The chain links TRBV20-1 to TRBJ2-3; D possibly corresponds to TRBD2 (5 bases). This CDR3 contains 13 residues. CDR1 DFQATT and CDR2 SNEGSKA come from the germline V gene (reference sequence). The ends were cut back, 3 bases at V and 4 bases at J, with 11 bases in the middle. CDR3 DNA: TGCAGTGCTAGGGACTTGACGGCAGATACGCAGTATTTT. Translating gives CSARDLTADTQYF.

This clonotype came up a few times. The chain joins TRBV7-6 to TRBJ2-7; 7 nucleotides line up with TRBD1. The CDR3 contains 16 residues. The germline V gene encodes CDR1 SGHVS and CDR2 FNYEAQ. After removal of 2 bases from V and 2 bases from J, the junction contained 9 bases not matched to a gene. This chain's CDR3 is CASSLSAATGAYEQYF. The CDR3 nucleotides read TGTGCCAGCAGCTTATCTGCCGCCACAGGGGCCTACGAGCAGTACTTC.

This clonotype rates as medium-sized. The V call is TRBV6-4, the J call TRBJ1-1, with D unresolved. The CDR3 sequence is 13 residues long. Between the trimmed V and J ends, which lost 0 bases and 1 base, there was a span of 3 bases. Germline CDR1 and CDR2: MRHNA and SNTAGT. The CDR3 reads CASSDSQNTEAFF. In DNA, the CDR3 is TGTGCCAGCAGTGACTCACAGAACACTGAAGCTTTCTTT.

This chain connects TRBV10-3 to TRBJ2-3, with 9 bases identical to TRBD2. Germline-derived CDR1 and CDR2 are ENHRY and SYGVKD. J lost 5 bases, V lost 10 bases, and 7 bases had no gene match. The length of the CDR3 is 13 residues. The CDR3 protein is CATTGLAQDTQYF. Written as DNA, the CDR3 is TGTGCCACCACGGGACTAGCACAAGATACGCAGTATTTT.

This clonotype was detected ten times or more. The chain employs TRBV18 and TRBJ1-4, with D perhaps TRBD1 (5 bases). CDR1 KGHSH and CDR2 LQKENI come from the germline V gene. Trimming shortened V by 4 bases and J by 5 bases, and 11 bases separated the two germline ends. This CDR3 has 14 amino acids. CDR3 region: CASSLGTGNEKLFF. The CDR3 DNA reads TGTGCCAGCTCACTCGGGACGGGGAATGAAAAACTGTTTTTT.

This clonotype has a count of ten or more. The V call is TRBV6-6, the J call TRBJ2-1; D unresolved. V lost 5 bases to trimming and J lost 5 bases, with 7 bases between them. The CDR3 loop spans 12 amino acids. CDR1 is MNHNY, CDR2 SVGAGI, per germline (reference sequence). Written as DNA, the CDR3 is TGTGCCAGCAGTCTCCTGAACAATGAGCAGTTCTTC. It is translated as CASSLLNNEQFF.

This chain links TRBV27 with TRBJ1-2; D is unresolved. Trimming shortened V by 6 bases and J by 2 bases, and 10 bases separated the two germline ends. This CDR3 has 13 amino acids. The V gene's germline CDR1 is MNHEY and CDR2 SMNVEV (reference sequence). The CDR3 DNA sequence: TGTGCCAGCAGCGGGATAGGCAACTATGGCTACACCTTC. Protein: CASSGIGNYGYTF.

This clonotype appeared many times. The DNA for the CDR3 is TGTGCCACCAGTGATTTGGCCGAAGGGCAATTTCAAGGTGGTGAGCAGTTCTTC. This encodes CATSDLAEGQFQGGEQFF. This rearrangement joins TRBV24-1 to TRBJ2-1; D not resolved. The CDR3 has 18 amino acids. Between the trimmed V and J ends, which lost 0 bases and 9 bases, there was a span of 23 bases. Germline-derived CDR1 and CDR2 are KGHDR and SFDVKD.

This clonotype was seen a handful of times. The chain combines TRBV6-5 with TRBJ1-1; 7 bases agree with TRBD1. Trimming cost V 4 bases and J 5 bases; bases outside gene matches: 4. CDR3 length equals 13 residues. Germline values: CDR1 MNHEY, CDR2 SVGAGI. The CDR3 region has the DNA TGTGCCAGCAGTTCTATCAGGGGGACTGAAGCTTTCTTT. The encoded protein is CASSSIRGTEAFF.